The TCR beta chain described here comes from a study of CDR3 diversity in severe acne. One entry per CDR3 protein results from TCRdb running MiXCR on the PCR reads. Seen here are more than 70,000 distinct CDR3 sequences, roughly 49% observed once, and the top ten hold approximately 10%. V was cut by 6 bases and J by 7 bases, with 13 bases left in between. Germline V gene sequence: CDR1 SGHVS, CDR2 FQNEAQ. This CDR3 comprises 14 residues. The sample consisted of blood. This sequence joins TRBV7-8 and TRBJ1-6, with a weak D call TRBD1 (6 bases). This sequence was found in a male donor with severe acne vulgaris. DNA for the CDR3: TGTGCCAGCAGTTCTACAGGGAGAAATTCACCCCTCCACTTT. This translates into CASSSTGRNSPLHF.